This entry describes one T cell receptor beta chain. Germline-derived CDR1 and CDR2 are ENHRY and SYGVKD. The CDR3 totals 14 residues. J gave up 6 bases and V 4 bases, and 8 bases lay outside the gene matches. These data come from a study of T cells after yellow fever vaccination. TCRdb analysed the 5' RACE reads with MiXCR anew, one entry per CDR3 protein. Among 40,000 to 50,000 distinct CDR3 sequences listed, roughly 7% were seen once. General study points: Repertoires obtained by FACS sorting could include abundant clonotypes that entered as contaminants from the bulk population.

Sequenced here: CD8+ T cells not binding an NS4B(214-222) dextramer, sorted from PBMCs, sampled 45 days after the yellow fever booster vaccination. This clonotype was sampled from a young man who received the YFV17D yellow fever vaccine. J is TRBJ2-5 and V is TRBV10-3; 7 bases map to TRBD1. For the CDR3, the DNA is TGTGCCATCAGTGGGGCAGAGACAGGGCAGACCCAGTACTTC. Its protein is CAISGAETGQTQYF.